One sample yielded the 2 T cell receptor beta chains listed below, sequenced in a study of T cell clonality in common variable immunodeficiency. Points from the study as a whole: Common variable immunodeficiency TCR beta sequences reportedly had fewer deletions and N-nucleotide insertions.

Sequenced by immunoSEQ multiplex PCR; TCRdb stores in-frame clones only, minus some. The sample yields about 23,000 clones, without any singletons. The antigens for these receptors are not known. The sample comprised peripheral blood mononuclear cells. The origin of the receptors is a human donor with common variable immunodeficiency.

This clone counts as medium-sized. The read comes to an end 3 residues before the CDR3 does, leaving the germline J gene to fill in the end. The V call is TRBV18, the J call TRBJ2-2; D is perhaps TRBD2 (6 bases). Germline V gene lookup returns CDR1 KGHSH and CDR2 LQKENI. The CDR3 totals 12 residues. The germline V and J ends were trimmed by 10 bases and 6 bases, with 12 bases remaining between them. The CDR3 bases that were read are TGTGCCACCCCTTCGGGGGCCGGGGAG. Amino acids: CATPSGAGE. The CDR3 in its entirety is CATPSGAGELFF.

As to this clone: The DNA ends 3 residues before the CDR3 does, and the rest of the CDR3 is filled in from the germline J gene. The chain recombines TRBV2 with TRBJ2-1; 10 nucleotides align to TRBD1. This CDR3 region has 13 residues. J was trimmed by 8 bases and V by 9 bases; bases with no gene match: 7. The germline gives CDR1 SNHLY, CDR2 FYNNEI. CDR3 DNA, as far as it was read: TGTGCCAGTAATGGAGACAGGGGGCATGAG. Translated: CASNGDRGHE. The complete CDR3 sequence is CASNGDRGHEQFF.